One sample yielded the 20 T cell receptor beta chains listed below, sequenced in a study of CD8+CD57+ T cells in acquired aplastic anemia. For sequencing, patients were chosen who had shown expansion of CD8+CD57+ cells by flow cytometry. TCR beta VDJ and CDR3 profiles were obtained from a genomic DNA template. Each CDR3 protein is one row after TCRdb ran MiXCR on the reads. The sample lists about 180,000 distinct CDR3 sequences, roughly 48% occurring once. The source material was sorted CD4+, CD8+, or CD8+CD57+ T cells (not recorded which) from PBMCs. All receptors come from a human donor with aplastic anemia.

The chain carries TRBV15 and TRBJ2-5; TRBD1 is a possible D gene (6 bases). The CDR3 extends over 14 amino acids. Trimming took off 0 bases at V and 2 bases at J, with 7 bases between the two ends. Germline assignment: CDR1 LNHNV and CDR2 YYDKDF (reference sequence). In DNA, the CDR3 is TGTGCCACCAGCAGAGACAGGGGACAAGAGACCCAGTACTTC. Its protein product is CATSRDRGQETQYF.

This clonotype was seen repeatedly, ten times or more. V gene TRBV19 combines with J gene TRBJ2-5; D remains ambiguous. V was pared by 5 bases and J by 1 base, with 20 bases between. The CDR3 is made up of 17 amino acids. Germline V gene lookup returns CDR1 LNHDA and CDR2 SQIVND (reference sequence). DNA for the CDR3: TGTGCCAGTAGTCCACCCCCCTGGACGGTAACCCAAGAGACCCAGTACTTC. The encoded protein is CASSPPPWTVTQETQYF.

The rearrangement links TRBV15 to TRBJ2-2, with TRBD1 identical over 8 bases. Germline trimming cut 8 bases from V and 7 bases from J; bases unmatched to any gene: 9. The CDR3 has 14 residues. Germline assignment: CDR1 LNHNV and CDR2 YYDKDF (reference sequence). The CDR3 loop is CATRGQGTVGELFF. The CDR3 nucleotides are TGTGCCACCCGTGGACAGGGAACGGTCGGGGAGCTGTTTTTT.

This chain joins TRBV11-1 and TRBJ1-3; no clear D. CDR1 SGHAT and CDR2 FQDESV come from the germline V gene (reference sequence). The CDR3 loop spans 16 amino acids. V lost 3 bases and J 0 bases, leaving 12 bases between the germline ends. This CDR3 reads CASSLEGYSSGNTIYF. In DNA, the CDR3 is TGTGCCAGCAGCTTGGAGGGCTACTCCTCTGGAAACACCATATATTTT. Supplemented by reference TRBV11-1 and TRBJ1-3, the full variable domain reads EAEVAQSPRYKITEKSQAVAFWCDPISGHATLYWYRQILGQGPELLVQFQDESVVDDSQLPKDRFSAERLKGVDSTLKIQPAELGDSAMYLCASSLEGYSSGNTIYFGEGSWLTVV.

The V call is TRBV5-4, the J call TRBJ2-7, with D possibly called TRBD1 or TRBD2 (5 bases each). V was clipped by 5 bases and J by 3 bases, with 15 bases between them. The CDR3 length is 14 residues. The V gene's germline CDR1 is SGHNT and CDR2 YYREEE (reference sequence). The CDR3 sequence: CASSSPGAGYEQYF. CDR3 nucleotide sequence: TGTGCCAGCAGTTCCCCCGGGGCTGGCTACGAGCAGTACTTC.

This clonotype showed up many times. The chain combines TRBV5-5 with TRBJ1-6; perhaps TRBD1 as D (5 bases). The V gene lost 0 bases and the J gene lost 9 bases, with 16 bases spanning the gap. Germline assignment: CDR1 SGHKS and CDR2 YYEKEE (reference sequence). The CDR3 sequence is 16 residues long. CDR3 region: CASSLGAGTRGSPLHF. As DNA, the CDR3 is TGTGCCAGCAGCTTGGGGGCGGGGACGCGGGGTTCACCCCTCCACTTT.

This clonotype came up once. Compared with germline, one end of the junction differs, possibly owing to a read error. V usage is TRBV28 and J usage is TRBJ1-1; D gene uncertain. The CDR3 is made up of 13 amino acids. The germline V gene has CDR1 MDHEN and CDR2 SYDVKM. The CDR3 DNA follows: TGTGCCAGCAGTTTTACGCGGACCACTGAAGCTCTCTTT. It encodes CASSFTRTTEALF.

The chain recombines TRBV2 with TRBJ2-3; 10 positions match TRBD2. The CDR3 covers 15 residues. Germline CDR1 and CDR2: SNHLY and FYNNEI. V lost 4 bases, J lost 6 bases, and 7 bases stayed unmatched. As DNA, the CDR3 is TGTGCCAGCAGTGGAAAGAGCGGGGGGGCCGATACGCAGTATTTT. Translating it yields CASSGKSGGADTQYF.

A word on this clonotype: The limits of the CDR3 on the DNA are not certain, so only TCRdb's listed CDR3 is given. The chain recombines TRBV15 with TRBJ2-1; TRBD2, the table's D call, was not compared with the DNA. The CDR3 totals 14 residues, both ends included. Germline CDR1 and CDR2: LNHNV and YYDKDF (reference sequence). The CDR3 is CTTSRPRVAGGAFF.

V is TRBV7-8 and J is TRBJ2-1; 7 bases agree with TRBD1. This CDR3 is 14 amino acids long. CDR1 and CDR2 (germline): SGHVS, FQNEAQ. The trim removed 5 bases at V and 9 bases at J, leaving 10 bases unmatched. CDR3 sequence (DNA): TGTGCCAGCAGCACCCACAGGGGTGGCGGTGAGCAGTTCTTC. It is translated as CASSTHRGGGEQFF. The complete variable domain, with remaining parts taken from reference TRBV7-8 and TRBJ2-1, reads GAGVSQSPRYKVAKRGQDVALRCDPISGHVSLFWYQQALGQGPEFLTYFQNEAQLDKSGLPSDRFFAERPEGSVSTLKIQRTQQEDSAVYLCASSTHRGGGEQFFGPGTRLTVL.

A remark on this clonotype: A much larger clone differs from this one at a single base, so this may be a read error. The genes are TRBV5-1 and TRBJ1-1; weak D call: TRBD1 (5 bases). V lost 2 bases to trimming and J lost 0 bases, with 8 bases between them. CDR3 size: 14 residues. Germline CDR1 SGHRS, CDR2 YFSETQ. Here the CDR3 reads CASSLQVVNTEAFF. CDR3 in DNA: TGCGCCAGCAGCTTACAGGTGGTGAACACTGAAGCTTTCTTT. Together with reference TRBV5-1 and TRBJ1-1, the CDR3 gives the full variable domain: KAGVTQTPRYLIKTRGQQVTLSCSPISGHRSVSWYQQTPGQGLQFLFEYFSETQRNKGNFPGRFSGRQFSNSRSEMNVSTLELGDSALYLCASSLQVVNTEAFFGQGTRLTVV.

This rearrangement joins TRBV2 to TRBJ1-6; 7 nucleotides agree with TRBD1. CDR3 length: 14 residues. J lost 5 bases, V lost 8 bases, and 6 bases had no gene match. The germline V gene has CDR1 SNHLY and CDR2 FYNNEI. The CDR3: CASGSGTDNSPLHF. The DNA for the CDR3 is TGTGCCAGCGGCTCCGGGACAGATAATTCACCCCTCCACTTT.

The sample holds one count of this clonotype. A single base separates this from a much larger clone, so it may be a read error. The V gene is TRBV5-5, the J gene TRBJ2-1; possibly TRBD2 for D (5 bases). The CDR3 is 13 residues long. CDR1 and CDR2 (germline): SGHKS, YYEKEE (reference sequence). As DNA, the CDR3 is TGTGCCAGCAGCGCCCAGCCCCGGGATGAGCAGATCTTC. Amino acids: CASSAQPRDEQIF.

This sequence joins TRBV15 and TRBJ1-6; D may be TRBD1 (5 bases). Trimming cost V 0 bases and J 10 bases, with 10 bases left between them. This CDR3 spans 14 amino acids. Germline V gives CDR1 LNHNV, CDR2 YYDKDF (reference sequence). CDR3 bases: TGTGCCACCAGCAGAGACCGGGGGGGATCACCCCTCCACTTT. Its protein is CATSRDRGGSPLHF.

The DNA of the CDR3 is TGTGCCAGCAGTGCCCAGGGGGGTTCACCCCTCCACTTT. It codes for CASSAQGGSPLHF. This chain connects TRBV6-1 to TRBJ1-6; 7 nucleotides line up with TRBD1. The trim removed 4 bases at V and 9 bases at J, leaving 3 bases unmatched. This CDR3 is 13 amino acids long. Germline V lookup: CDR1 MNHNS, CDR2 SASEGT.

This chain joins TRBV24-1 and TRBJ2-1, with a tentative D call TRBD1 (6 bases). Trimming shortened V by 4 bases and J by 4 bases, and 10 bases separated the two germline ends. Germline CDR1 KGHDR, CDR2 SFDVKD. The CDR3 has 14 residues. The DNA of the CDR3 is TGTGCCACCAGTGAATCAGGGGCTTACAATGAGCAGTTCTTC. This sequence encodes CATSESGAYNEQFF.

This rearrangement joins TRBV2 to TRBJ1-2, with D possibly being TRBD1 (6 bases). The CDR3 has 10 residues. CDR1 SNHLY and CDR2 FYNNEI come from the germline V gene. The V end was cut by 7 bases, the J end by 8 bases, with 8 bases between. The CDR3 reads CASTDRGYTF. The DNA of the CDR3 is TGTGCCAGCACTGACAGGGGCTACACCTTC. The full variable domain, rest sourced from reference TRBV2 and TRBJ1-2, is EPEVTQTPSHQVTQMGQEVILRCVPISNHLYFYWYRQILGQKVEFLVSFYNNEISEKSEIFDDQFSVERPDGSNFTLKIRSTKLEDSAMYFCASTDRGYTFGSGTRLTVV.

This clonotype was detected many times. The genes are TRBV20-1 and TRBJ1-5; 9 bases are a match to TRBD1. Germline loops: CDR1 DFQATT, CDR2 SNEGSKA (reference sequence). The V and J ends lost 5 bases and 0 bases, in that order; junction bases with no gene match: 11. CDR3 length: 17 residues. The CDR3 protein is CSAGTGQGGYSNQPQHF. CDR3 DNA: TGCAGTGCTGGAACGGGACAGGGAGGTTATAGCAATCAGCCCCAGCATTTT.

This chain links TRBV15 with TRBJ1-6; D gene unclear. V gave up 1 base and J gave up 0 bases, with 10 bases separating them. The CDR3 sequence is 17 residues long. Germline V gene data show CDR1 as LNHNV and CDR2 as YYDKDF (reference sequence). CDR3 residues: CATSRAGFCSYNSPLHF. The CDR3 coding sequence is TGTGCCACCAGCAGAGCTGGTTTTTGCTCCTATAATTCACCCCTCCACTTT.

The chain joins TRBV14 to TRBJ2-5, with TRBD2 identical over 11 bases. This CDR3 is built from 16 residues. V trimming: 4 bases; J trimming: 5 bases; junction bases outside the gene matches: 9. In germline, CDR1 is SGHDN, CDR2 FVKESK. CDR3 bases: TGTGCCAGCAGCCTCTCTCTAGCGGGAGGAGGGGAGACCCAGTACTTC. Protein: CASSLSLAGGGETQYF.